This TCR beta chain was obtained from a study of blood T cells in healthy people across ages. In the case of this clonotype: Its specificity is unknown.

Notes on the study in general: The study regarded diversity estimates from one million T cells as underestimates.

Those donating, healthy Caucasian individuals from Russia, were aged 6 to 90. The CDR3 spans 15 residues. Trimming removed 4 bases from V and 13 bases from J, with 23 bases in between. The germline V gene encodes CDR1 MNHNS and CDR2 SASEGT. For the second PCR, which ran for 7 to 11 cycles, a sample-barcoded 5' primer and a J-beta primer mix were used. TCRdb ran MiXCR on the 5' RACE reads and lists one entry per CDR3 protein. The table includes over a million distinct CDR3 sequences, approximately 42% detected once. The sequence came from a woman under 30 in good health. The V call is TRBV6-1, the J call TRBJ2-1; D may correspond to TRBD1 or TRBD2 (6 bases each). The sample was blood. The DNA for the CDR3 is TGTGCCAGCAGTGTCGCACAGGGAGGTCATATTGTCCAGTTCTTC. Protein product: CASSVAQGGHIVQFF.